This TCR beta chain was recovered during a study of T cell repertoires in cytomegalovirus infection. Study results and caveats: Cumulative public TCR beta family frequency identified CMV carriers with the relevant HLA. CMV-specific TCR beta clonotypes restricted by HLA-C dominated the ex vivo response.

TCRdb analysed the reads with MiXCR anew, one entry per CDR3 protein. The sample consists of some 130,000 distinct CDR3 sequences, 8.8% of them appearing once. This clonotype was seen ten or more times. Its antigen is unknown. The germline V gene has CDR1 ENHRY and CDR2 SYGVKD. V lost 8 bases and J lost 5; bases outside the gene matches: 6. The CDR3 length is 13 residues. The material sequenced was PBMCs. This clonotype was obtained from a human donor in good health (CMV status not recorded). Some clones in this sample may be carry-over from other donors' samples. V is TRBV10-3 and J is TRBJ2-1; 7 bases agree with TRBD2. CDR3 loop: CAISAGADNEQFF. The CDR3, as DNA: TGTGCCATCTCGGCGGGAGCGGACAATGAGCAGTTCTTC.